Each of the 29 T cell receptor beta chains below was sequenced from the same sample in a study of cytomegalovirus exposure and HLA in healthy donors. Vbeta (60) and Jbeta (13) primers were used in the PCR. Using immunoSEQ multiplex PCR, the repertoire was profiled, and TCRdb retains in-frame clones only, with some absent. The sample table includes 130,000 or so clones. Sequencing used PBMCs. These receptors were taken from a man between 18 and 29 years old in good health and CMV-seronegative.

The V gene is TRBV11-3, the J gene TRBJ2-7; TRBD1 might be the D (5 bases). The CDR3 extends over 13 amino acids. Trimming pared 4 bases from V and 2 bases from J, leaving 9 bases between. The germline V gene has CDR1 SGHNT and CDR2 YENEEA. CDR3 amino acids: CASSYGQAYEQYF. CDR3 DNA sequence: TGTGCCAGCAGCTACGGACAAGCCTACGAGCAGTACTTC. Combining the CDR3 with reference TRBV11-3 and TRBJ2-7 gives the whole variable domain EAGVVQSPRYKIIEKKQPVAFWCNPISGHNTLYWYLQNLGQGPELLIRYENEEAVDDSQLPKDRFSAERLKGVDSTLKIQPAELGDSAVYLCASSYGQAYEQYFGPGTRLTVT.

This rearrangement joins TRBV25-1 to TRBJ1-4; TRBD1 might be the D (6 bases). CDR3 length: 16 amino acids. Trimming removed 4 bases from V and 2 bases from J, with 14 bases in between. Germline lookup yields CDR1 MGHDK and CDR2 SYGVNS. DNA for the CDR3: TGTGCCAGCAGTGTTCCCACAGGGTGGACTAATGAAAAACTGTTTTTT. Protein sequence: CASSVPTGWTNEKLFF.

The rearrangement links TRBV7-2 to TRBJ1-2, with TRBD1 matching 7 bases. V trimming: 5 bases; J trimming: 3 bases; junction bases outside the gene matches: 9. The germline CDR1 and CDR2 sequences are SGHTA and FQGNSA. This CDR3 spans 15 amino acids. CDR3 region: CASSLGQAFDYGYTF. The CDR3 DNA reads TGTGCCAGCAGCCTCGGACAGGCTTTTGACTATGGCTACACCTTC. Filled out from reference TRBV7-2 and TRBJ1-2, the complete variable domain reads GAGVSQSPSNKVTEKGKDVELRCDPISGHTALYWYRQSLGQGLEFLIYFQGNSAPDKSGLPSDRFSAERTGGSVSTLTIQRTQQEDSAVYLCASSLGQAFDYGYTFGSGTRLTVV.

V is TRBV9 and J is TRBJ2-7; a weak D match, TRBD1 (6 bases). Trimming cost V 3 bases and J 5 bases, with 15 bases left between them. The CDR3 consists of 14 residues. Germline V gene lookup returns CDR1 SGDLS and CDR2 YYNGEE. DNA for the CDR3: TGTGCCAGCAGCGGGGTAGGGGGTCTTAACGAGCAGTACTTC. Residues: CASSGVGGLNEQYF.

The CDR3 spells CATRRDRVNTGELFF. CDR3 nucleotide sequence: TGTGCCACCAGGCGGGACAGGGTGAACACCGGGGAGCTGTTTTTT. This chain joins TRBV15 and TRBJ2-2, with 9 bases aligning to TRBD1. The CDR3 totals 15 residues. J gave up 1 base and V 6 bases, and 3 bases lay outside the gene matches. CDR1 and CDR2 from the germline V gene are LNHNV and YYDKDF (reference sequence). Variable domain in full (rest from reference TRBV15 and TRBJ2-2): DAMVIQNPRYQVTQFGKPVTLSCSQTLNHNVMYWYQQKSSQAPKLLFHYYDKDFNNEADTPDNFQSRRPNTSFCFLDIRSPGLGDTAMYLCATRRDRVNTGELFFGEGSRLTVL.

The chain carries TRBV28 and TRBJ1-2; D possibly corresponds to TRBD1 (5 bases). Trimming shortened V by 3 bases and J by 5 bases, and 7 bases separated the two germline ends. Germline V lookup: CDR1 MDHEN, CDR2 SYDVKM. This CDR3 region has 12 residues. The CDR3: CASSLGTYGYTF. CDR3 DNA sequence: TGTGCCAGCAGTTTGGGGACTTATGGCTACACCTTC.

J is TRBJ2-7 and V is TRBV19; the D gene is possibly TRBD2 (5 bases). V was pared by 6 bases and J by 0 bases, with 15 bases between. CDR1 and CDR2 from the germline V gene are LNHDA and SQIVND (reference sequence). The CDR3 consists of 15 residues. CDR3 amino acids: CASRKDGMSSYEQYF. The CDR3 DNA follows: TGTGCCAGTAGGAAGGACGGGATGAGCTCCTACGAGCAGTACTTC.

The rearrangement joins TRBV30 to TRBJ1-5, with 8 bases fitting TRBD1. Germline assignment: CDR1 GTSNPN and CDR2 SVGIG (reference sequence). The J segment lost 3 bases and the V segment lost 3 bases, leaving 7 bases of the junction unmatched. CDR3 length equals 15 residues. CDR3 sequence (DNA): TGTGCCTGGAGCAGGTCAGGGGGCGACAATCAGCCCCAGCATTTT. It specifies CAWSRSGGDNQPQHF.

CDR3: CASSTTLGQGAYEQYF. The CDR3 nucleotides are TGTGCCAGCAGCACAACCCTGGGACAGGGAGCCTACGAGCAGTACTTC. The rearrangement joins TRBV5-4 to TRBJ2-7, with 9 nucleotides matching TRBD1. The CDR3 consists of 16 residues. V shed 4 bases, J shed 2 bases, and the junction held 10 bases outside the gene matches. Germline CDR1 and CDR2: SGHNT and YYREEE (reference sequence).

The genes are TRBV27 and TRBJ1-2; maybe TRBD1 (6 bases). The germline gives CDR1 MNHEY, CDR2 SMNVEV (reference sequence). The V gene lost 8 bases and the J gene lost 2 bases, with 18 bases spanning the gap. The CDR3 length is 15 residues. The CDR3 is CASGTPGAANYGYTF. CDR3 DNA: TGTGCCAGCGGAACCCCAGGGGCAGCCAACTATGGCTACACCTTC.

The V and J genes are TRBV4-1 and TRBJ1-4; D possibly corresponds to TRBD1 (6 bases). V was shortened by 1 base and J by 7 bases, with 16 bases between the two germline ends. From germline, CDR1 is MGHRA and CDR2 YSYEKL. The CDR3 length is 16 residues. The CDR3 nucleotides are TGCGCCAGCAGCCAAGCGCCGGACAGATTCAGTGAAAAACTGTTTTTT. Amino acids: CASSQAPDRFSEKLFF.

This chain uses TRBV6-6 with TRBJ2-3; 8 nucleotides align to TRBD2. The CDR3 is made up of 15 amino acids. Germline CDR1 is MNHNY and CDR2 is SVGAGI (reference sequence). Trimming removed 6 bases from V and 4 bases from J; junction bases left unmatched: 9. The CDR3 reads CASRVAGREADTQYF. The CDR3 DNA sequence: TGTGCCAGCAGAGTAGCGGGGCGGGAGGCAGATACGCAGTATTTT.

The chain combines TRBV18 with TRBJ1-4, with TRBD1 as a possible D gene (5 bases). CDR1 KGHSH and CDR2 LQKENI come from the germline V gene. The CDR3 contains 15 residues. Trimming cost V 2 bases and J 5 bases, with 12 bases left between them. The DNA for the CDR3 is TGTGCCAGCTCACCAAGGCAGGGCCTCAATGAAAAACTGTTTTTT. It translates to CASSPRQGLNEKLFF.

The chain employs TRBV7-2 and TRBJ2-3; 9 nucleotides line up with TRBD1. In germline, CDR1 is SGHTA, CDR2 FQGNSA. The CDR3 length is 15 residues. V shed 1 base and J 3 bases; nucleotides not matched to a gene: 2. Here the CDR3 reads CASSLEGQGTDTQYF. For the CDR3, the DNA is TGTGCCAGCAGCTTAGAAGGACAGGGGACAGATACGCAGTATTTT.

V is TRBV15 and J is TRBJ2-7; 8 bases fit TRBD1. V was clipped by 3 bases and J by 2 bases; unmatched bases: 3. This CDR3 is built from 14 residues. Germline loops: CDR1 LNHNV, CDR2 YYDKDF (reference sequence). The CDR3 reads CATSSAGGPYEQYF. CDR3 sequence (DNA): TGTGCCACCAGCAGCGCAGGGGGCCCCTACGAGCAGTACTTC.

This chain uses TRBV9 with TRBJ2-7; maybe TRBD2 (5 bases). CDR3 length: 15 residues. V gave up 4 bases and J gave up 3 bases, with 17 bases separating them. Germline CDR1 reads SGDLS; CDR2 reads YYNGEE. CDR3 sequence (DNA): TGTGCCAGCAGCCCTTCTGCCCGGGAAAACTACGAGCAGTACTTC. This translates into CASSPSARENYEQYF.

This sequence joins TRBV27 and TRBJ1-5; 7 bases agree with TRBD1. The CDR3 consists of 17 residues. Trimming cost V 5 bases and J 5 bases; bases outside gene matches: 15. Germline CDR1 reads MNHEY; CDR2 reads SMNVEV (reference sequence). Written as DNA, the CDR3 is TGTGCCAGCAGTCCCAACCGACAGGGTAGGAGGTATCAGCCCCAGCATTTT. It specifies CASSPNRQGRRYQPQHF.

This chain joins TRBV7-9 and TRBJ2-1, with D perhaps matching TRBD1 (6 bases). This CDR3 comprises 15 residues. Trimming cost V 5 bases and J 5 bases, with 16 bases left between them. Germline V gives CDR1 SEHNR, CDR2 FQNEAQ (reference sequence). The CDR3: CASSKQGRFHNEQFF. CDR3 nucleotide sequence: TGTGCCAGCAGCAAACAGGGAAGGTTTCACAATGAGCAGTTCTTC.

DNA of the CDR3: TGCGCCAGCAGTCAACTCAGGGGCCTCTACGAGCAGTACTTC. Protein sequence: CASSQLRGLYEQYF. V and J are TRBV23-1 and TRBJ2-7, with a possible D match to TRBD1 (6 bases). TRBV23-1 is given ORF status, its function remaining uncertain. The CDR3 consists of 14 residues. V was clipped by 2 bases and J by 3 bases, with 11 bases between them.

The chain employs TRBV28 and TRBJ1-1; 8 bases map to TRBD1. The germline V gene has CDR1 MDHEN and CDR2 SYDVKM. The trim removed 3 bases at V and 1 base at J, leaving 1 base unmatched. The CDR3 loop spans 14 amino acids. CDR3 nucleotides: TGTGCCAGCAGTTTGGGACAGGAGAACACTGAAGCTTTCTTT. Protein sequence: CASSLGQENTEAFF. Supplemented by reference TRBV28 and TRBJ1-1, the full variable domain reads DVKVTQSSRYLVKRTGEKVFLECVQDMDHENMFWYRQDPGLGLRLIYFSYDVKMKEKGDIPEGYSVSREKKERFSLILESASTNQTSMYLCASSLGQENTEAFFGQGTRLTVV.

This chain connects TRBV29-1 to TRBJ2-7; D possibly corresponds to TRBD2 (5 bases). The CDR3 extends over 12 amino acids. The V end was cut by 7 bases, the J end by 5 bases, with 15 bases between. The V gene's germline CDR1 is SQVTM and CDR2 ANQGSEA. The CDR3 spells CSASPGSDEQYF. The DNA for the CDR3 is TGCAGCGCTTCTCCAGGTAGCGACGAGCAGTACTTC.

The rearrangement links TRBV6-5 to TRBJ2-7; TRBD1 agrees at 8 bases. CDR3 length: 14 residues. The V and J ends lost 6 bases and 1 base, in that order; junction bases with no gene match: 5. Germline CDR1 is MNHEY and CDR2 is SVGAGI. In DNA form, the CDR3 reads TGTGCCAGCAGGGGACAGGCGGTGTCCTACGAGCAGTACTTC. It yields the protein CASRGQAVSYEQYF.

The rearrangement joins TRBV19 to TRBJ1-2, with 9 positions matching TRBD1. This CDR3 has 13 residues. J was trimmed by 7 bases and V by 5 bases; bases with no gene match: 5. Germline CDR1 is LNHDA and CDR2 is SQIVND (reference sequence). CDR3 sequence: CASSRPGQGGYTF. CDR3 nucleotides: TGTGCCAGTAGTCGACCGGGACAGGGTGGCTACACCTTC.

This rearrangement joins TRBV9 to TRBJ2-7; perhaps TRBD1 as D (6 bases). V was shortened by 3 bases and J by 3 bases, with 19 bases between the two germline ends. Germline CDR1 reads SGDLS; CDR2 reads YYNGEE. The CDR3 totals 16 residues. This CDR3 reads CASSAQQGGPLYEQYF. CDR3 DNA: TGTGCCAGCAGCGCCCAACAGGGTGGTCCCCTCTACGAGCAGTACTTC.

CDR3: CASSGQILEARTF. In DNA form, the CDR3 reads TGTGCCAGCTCCGGACAAATCCTAGAAGCTCGGACCTTC. This chain links TRBV6-5 with TRBJ1-2, with D possibly matching TRBD1 (5 bases). The CDR3 is 13 amino acids. Germline-derived CDR1 and CDR2 are MNHEY and SVGAGI. V was pared by 8 bases and J by 14 bases, with 24 bases between.

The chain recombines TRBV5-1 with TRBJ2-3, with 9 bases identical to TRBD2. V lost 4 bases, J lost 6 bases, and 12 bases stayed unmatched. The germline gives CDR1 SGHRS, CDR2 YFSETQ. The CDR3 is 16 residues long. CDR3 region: CASSLSPSGVGDTQYF. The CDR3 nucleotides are TGCGCCAGCAGCCTGAGCCCTAGCGGGGTTGGGGATACGCAGTATTTT.

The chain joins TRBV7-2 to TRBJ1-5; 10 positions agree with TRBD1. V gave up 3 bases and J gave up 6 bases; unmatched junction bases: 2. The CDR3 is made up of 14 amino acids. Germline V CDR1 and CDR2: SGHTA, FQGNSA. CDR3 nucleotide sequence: TGTGCCAGCAGCTTGGACAGGGGGGCTCAGCCCCAGCATTTT. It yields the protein CASSLDRGAQPQHF.

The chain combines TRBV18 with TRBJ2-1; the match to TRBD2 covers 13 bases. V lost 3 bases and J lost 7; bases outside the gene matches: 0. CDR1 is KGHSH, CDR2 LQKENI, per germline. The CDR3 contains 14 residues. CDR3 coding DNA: TGTGCCAGCTCACCGACTAGCGGGGGGAATGAGCAGTTCTTC. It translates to CASSPTSGGNEQFF.

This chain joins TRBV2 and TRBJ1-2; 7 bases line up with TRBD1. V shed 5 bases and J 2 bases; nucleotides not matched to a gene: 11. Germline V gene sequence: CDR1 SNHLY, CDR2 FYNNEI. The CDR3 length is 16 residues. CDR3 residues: CASSPVYRGGNYGYTF. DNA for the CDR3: TGTGCCAGCAGTCCCGTCTACAGGGGCGGGAACTATGGCTACACCTTC.